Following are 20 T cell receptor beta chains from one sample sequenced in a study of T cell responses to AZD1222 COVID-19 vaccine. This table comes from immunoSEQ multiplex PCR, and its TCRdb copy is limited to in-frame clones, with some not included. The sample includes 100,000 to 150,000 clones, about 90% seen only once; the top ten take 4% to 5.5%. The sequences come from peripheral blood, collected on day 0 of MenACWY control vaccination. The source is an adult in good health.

Here the CDR3 DNA reads TGTGCCAGTAGTATACCACTAGCGGGAGGGCCGGCGTACAATGAGCAGTTCTTC. Its protein product is CASSIPLAGGPAYNEQFF. V is TRBV19 and J is TRBJ2-1; 13 bases are shared with TRBD2. Germline CDR1 reads LNHDA; CDR2 reads SQIVND (reference sequence). The length of the CDR3 is 18 residues. The trim removed 2 bases at V and 4 bases at J, leaving 8 bases unmatched.

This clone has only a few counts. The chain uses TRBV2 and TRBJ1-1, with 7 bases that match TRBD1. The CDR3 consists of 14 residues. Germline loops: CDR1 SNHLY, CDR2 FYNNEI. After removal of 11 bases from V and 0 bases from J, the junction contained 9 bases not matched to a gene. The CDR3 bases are TGTGCCCCTGGGACAGCGAACATGAACACTGAAGCTTTCTTT. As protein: CAPGTANMNTEAFF.

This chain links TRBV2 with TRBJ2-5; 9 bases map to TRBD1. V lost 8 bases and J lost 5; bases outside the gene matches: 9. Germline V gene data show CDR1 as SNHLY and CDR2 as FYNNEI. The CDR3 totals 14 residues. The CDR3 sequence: CASGPTGGRETQYF. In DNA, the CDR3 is TGTGCCAGCGGACCAACAGGGGGCAGGGAGACCCAGTACTTC.

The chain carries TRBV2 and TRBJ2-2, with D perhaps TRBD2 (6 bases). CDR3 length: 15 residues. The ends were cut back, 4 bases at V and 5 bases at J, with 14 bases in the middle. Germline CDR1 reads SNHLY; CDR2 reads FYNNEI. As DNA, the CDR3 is TGTGCCAGCAGTGTTGGGCTAGCGATTACCGGGGAGCTGTTTTTT. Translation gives CASSVGLAITGELFF. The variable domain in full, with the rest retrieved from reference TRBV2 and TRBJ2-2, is EPEVTQTPSHQVTQMGQEVILRCVPISNHLYFYWYRQILGQKVEFLVSFYNNEISEKSEIFDDQFSVERPDGSNFTLKIRSTKLEDSAMYFCASSVGLAITGELFFGEGSRLTVL.

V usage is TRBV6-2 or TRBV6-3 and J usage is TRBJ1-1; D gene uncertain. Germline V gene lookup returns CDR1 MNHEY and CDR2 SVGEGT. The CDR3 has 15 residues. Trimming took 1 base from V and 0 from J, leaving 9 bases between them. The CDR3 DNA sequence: TGTGCCAGCAGTTACTGGGAGGCCATGAACACTGAAGCTTTCTTT. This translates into CASSYWEAMNTEAFF.

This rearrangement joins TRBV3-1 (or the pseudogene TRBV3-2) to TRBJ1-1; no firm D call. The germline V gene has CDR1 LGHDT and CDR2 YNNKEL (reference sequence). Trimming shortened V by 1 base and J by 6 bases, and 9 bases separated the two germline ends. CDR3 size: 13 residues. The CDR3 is CASSQGPLAEAFF. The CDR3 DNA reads TGTGCCAGCAGCCAAGGGCCACTCGCTGAAGCTTTCTTT.

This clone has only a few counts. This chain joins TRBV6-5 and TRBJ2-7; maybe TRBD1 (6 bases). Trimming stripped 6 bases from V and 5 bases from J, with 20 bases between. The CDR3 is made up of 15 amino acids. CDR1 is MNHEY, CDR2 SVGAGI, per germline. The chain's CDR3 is CASRMKGEGGHEQYF. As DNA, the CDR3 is TGTGCCAGCAGAATGAAAGGCGAAGGGGGTCACGAGCAGTACTTC.

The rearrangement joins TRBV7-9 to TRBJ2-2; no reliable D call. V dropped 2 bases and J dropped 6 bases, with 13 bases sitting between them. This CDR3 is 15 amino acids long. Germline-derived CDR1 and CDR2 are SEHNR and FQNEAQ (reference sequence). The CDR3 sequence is CASSLTVSIAGELFF. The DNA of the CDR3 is TGTGCCAGCAGCTTAACTGTTTCGATAGCCGGGGAGCTGTTTTTT.

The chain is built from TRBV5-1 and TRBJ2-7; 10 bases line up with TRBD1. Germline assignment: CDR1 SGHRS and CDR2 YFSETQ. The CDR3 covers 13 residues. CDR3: CASSFPGQGVPRV. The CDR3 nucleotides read TGCGCCAGCAGCTTCCCCGGACAGGGGGTCCCTAGGGTC.

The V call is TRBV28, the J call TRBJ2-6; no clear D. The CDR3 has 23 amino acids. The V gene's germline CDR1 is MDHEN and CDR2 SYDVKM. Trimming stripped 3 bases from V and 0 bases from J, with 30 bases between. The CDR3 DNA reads TGTGCCAGCAGTTTCCCGCAAGGTGGCCCGAAAATCGCCTCCCGCTCTGGGGCCAACGTCCTGACTTTC. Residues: CASSFPQGGPKIASRSGANVLTF.

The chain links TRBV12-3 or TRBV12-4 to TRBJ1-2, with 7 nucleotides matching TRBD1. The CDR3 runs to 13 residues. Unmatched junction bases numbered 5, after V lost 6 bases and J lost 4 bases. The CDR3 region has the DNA TGTGCCAGCAGCCCAGACAGGGCCTATGGCTACACCTTC. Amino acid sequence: CASSPDRAYGYTF.

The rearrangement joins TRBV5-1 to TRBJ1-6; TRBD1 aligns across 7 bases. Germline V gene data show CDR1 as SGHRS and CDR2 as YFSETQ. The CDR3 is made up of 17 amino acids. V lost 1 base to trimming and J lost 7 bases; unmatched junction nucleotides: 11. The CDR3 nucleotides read TGCGCCAGCAGCTTGTGGGCAGGGGGAAGTTTGAATTCACCCCTCCACTTT. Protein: CASSLWAGGSLNSPLHF.

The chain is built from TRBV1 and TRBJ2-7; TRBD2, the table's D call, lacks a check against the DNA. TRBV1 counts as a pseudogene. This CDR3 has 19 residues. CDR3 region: CTSSQDVKSSGTPLGRQYV. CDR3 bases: TGCACCAGCAGCCAAGACGTAAAAAGTAGCGGGACTCCTCTGGGGAGGCAGTACGTC.

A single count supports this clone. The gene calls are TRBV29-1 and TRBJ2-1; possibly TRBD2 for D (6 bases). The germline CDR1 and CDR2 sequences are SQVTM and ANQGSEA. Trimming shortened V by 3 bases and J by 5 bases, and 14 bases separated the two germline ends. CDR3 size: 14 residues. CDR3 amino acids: CSVERQGGNNEQFF. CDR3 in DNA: TGCAGCGTTGAGAGGCAGGGAGGCAACAATGAGCAGTTCTTC.

The CDR3 reads CASSIEGNQPQHF. For the CDR3, the DNA is TGTGCCAGTAGTATAGAGGGAAATCAGCCCCAGCATTTT. The chain has TRBV19 and TRBJ1-5; D remains unclear. This CDR3 is built from 13 residues. Deletions cut 0 bases from V and 4 bases from J, with 4 bases between. CDR1 and CDR2 from the germline V gene are LNHDA and SQIVND (reference sequence).

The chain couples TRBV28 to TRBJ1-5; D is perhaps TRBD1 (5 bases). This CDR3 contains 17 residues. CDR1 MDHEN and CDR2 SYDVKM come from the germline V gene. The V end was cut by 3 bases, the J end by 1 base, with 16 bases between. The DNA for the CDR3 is TGTGCCAGCAGTTTGTCCTCAGGGAGTTCGAGCAATCAGCCCCAGCATTTT. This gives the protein CASSLSSGSSSNQPQHF.

The chain's CDR3 is CASSFSRWNGYTF. CDR3 DNA sequence: TGTGCCAGCAGCTTTAGTAGGTGGAATGGCTACACCTTC. This chain joins TRBV11-2 and TRBJ1-2; D gene unclear. Trimming shortened V by 3 bases and J by 6 bases, and 11 bases separated the two germline ends. The CDR3 covers 13 residues. Germline V gene lookup returns CDR1 SGHAT and CDR2 FQNNGV.

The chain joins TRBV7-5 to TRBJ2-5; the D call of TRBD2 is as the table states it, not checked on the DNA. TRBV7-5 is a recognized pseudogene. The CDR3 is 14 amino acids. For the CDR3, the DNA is TGTGTCAGAAGCCCGACTCTGGCCGAAGAGACCCAGTACTTC. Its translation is CVRSPTLAEETQYF.

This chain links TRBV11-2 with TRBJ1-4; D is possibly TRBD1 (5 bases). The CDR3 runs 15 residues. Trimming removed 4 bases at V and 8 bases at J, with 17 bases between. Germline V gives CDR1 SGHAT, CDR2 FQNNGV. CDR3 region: CASSSSGTVGEKLFF. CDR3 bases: TGTGCCAGCAGCTCATCCGGGACCGTAGGGGAAAAACTGTTTTTT.

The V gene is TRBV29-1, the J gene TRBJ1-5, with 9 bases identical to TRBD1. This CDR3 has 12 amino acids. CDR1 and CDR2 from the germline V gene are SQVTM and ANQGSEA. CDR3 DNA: TGCAGGGACAGGGGAAGCAATCAGCCCCAGCATTTT. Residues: CRDRGSNQPQHF.